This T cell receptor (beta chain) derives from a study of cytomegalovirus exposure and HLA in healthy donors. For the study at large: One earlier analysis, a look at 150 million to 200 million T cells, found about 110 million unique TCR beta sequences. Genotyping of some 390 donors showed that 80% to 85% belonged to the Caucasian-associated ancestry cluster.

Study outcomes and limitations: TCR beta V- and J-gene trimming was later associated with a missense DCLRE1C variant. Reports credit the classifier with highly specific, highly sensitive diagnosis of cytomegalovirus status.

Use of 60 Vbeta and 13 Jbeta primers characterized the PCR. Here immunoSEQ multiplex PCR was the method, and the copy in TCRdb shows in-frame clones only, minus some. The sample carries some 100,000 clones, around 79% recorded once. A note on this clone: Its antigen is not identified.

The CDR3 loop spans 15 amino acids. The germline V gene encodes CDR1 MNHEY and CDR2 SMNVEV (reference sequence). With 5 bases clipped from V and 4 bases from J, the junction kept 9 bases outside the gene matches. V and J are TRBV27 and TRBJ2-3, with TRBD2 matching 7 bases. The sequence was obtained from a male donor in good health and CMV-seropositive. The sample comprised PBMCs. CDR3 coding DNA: TGTGCCAGCAGTCTGGGACTAACTACCGCAGATACGCAGTATTTT. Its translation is CASSLGLTTADTQYF.